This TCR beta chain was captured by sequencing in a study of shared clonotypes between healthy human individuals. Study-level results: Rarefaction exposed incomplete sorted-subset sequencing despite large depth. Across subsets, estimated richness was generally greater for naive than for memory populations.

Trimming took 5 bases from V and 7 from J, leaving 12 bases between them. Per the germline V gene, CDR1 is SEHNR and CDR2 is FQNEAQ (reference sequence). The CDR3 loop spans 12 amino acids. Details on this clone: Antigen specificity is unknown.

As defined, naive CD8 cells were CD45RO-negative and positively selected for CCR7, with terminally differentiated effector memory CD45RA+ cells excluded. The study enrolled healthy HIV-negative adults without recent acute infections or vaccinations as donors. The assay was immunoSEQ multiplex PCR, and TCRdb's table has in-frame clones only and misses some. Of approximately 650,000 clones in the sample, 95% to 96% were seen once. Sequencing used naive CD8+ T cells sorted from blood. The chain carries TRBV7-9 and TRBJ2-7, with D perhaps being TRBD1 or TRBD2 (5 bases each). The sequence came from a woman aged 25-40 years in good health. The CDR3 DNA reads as TGTGCCAGCAGCCCTGGGGGATGGGAGCAGTACTTC. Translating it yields CASSPGGWEQYF.